This T cell receptor beta chain was identified in a study of OX40 agonist ivuxolimab in advanced cancers. Study results and limitations: Among the lowest levels of clonal expansion were found in partial responders at 0.1-3.0 mg/kg. Averaging showed that CD8+ T cells had more expanded clones than CD4+ did.

The CDR3 covers 14 residues. Germline assignment: CDR1 MDHEN and CDR2 SYDVKM. Regarding this clone: Its antigen is not known.

Assay used: immunoSEQ multiplex PCR; TCRdb lists only in-frame clones, some missing. The sample consists of about 35,000 clones, 65% to 80% of them appearing once. This TCR was recovered from an adult with an advanced solid tumor such as melanoma, head and neck, liver or kidney cancer. The input for sequencing was CD4+ or CD8+ T cells sorted from blood, taken in a trial of the OX40 agonist ivuxolimab. The genes are TRBV28 and TRBJ2-5; D unclear. Near its end, the DNA agrees better with TRBJ2-7, so the J call may be wrong. This CDR3 reads CASSLGSPPYEQYF. DNA for the CDR3: TGTGCCAGCAGTTTGGGCAGCCCCCCTTACGAGCAGTACTTC.